This TCR beta chain was captured by sequencing in a study of blood T cells in healthy people across ages. General study results and limits: What prevented conclusive comparison of naive and antigen-experienced cells was that PBMCs were unsorted. Calculation of diversity from one million T cells yielded estimates considered to be underestimates.

Concerning this clonotype: Its antigen is unknown.

Using a J-beta primer mix together with a sample-barcoded 5' primer, a second PCR was run for 7 to 11 cycles. One entry per CDR3 protein, called by TCRdb with MiXCR from the 5' RACE reads. The repertoire consists of 1.4 million or so distinct CDR3 sequences, with about 42% occurring once and the leading ten covering about 4%. This CDR3 is 15 amino acids long. Trimming took off 3 bases at V and 6 bases at J, with 18 bases between the two ends. CDR1 SGDLS and CDR2 YYNGEE come from the germline V gene. Material for sequencing was blood. J is TRBJ1-2 and V is TRBV9; tentative D call: TRBD1 (6 bases). The sequence derives from a young woman in good health. Written as DNA, the CDR3 is TGTGCCAGCAGCGAGGAACGTACAGGGTTCGATGGCTACACCTTC. Encoded protein: CASSEERTGFDGYTF.